This T cell receptor beta chain emerged from a study of T cell responses to AZD1222 COVID-19 vaccine. Points from the study as a whole: White British donors predominated, females outnumbered males, and clonal diversity was possibly underestimated. Vaccine-related CD4 TCRs covered spike, predominating at 160-218 and 743-854.

V dropped 5 bases and J dropped 8 bases, with 19 bases sitting between them. The length of the CDR3 is 16 residues. Germline CDR1 SEHNR, CDR2 FQNEAQ (reference sequence). TCRdb's table, derived via immunoSEQ multiplex PCR, lists solely in-frame clones and lacks some. Of 120,000 or so clones listed, 87% are singletons. About this clone: Its cognate antigen is unknown.

The chain links TRBV7-9 to TRBJ1-6; D might be TRBD1 (5 bases). This sample comprised peripheral blood, obtained on day 0 of AZD1222 vaccination. The origin of this receptor is an adult in good health. DNA of the CDR3: TGTGCCAGCAGCCTCCTTCTTGCAGGGACGGATTCACCCCTCCACTTT. It yields the protein CASSLLLAGTDSPLHF.